Below are 10 T cell receptor beta chains sequenced from a single sample in a study of shared clonotypes between healthy human individuals. Some clones are missing from TCRdb's copy, which holds only in-frame ones; the method was immunoSEQ multiplex PCR. The table has a few million clones, approximately 94% seen once. The sequenced material came from naive CD4+ T cells sorted from blood. The subset denotes: CD45RA+ positively selected. The origin of the receptors is a man aged 18 to 29 in good health.

This chain uses TRBV6-6 with TRBJ2-2, with D hard to call. CDR3 length: 13 residues. Trimming removed 8 bases at V and 0 bases at J, with 7 bases between. CDR1 and CDR2 (germline): MNHNY, SVGAGI (reference sequence). CDR3 in amino acids: CASVQANTGELFF. CDR3 DNA sequence: TGTGCCAGCGTGCAGGCGAACACCGGGGAGCTGTTTTTT.

Written as DNA, the CDR3 is TGCGCCAGCAGCCCGTCAGCGGGGCACACAGATACGCAGTATTTT. As protein: CASSPSAGHTDTQYF. V and J are TRBV5-1 and TRBJ2-3; 7 nucleotides agree with TRBD2. Per the germline V gene, CDR1 is SGHRS and CDR2 is YFSETQ. The CDR3 totals 15 residues. V lost 4 bases to trimming and J lost 2 bases; unmatched junction nucleotides: 7.

The CDR3 DNA reads TGTGCCAGTCGAAGGGAACAAGAGACCCAGTACTTC. This codes for CASRREQETQYF. The chain recombines TRBV25-1 with TRBJ2-5; no reliable D call. Germline values: CDR1 MGHDK, CDR2 SYGVNS. The V gene lost 9 bases and the J gene lost 2 bases, with 10 bases spanning the gap. The CDR3 extends over 12 amino acids. Full variable domain (outside the CDR3, taken from reference TRBV25-1 and TRBJ2-5): EADIYQTPRYLVIGTGKKITLECSQTMGHDKMYWYQQDPGMELHLIHYSYGVNSTEKGDLSSESTVSRIRTEHFPLTLESARPSHTSQYLCASRREQETQYFGPGTRLLVL.

The chain links TRBV19 to TRBJ1-5, with a possible D match to TRBD1 (6 bases). This CDR3 region has 15 residues. The ends were cut back, 1 base at V and 9 bases at J, with 16 bases in the middle. Germline V gives CDR1 LNHDA, CDR2 SQIVND (reference sequence). In nucleotides, the CDR3 is TGTGCCAGTAGTATAGGGCGGGGGGGCGTTTGGCCCCAGCATTTT. It encodes CASSIGRGGVWPQHF.

V usage is TRBV30 and J usage is TRBJ2-2; a weak D match, TRBD2 (5 bases). There are 14 residues in the CDR3. Germline assignment: CDR1 GTSNPN and CDR2 SVGIG (reference sequence). Trimming took off 0 bases at V and 8 bases at J, with 13 bases between the two ends. The CDR3 bases are TGTGCCTGGAGTGTTGAGGCTAGCAGGGGGGAGCTGTTTTTT. It encodes CAWSVEASRGELFF.

About this clone: The identical CDR3 is also encoded by other nucleotide sequences in the sample. V and J are TRBV18 and TRBJ2-2; TRBD2 aligns across 8 bases. V lost 3 bases to trimming and J lost 3 bases; unmatched junction nucleotides: 0. Looked up from germline, CDR1 is KGHSH and CDR2 is LQKENI. This CDR3 spans 14 amino acids. CDR3 in DNA: TGTGCCAGCTCACCGCGGGGGGACACCGGGGAGCTGTTTTTT. It yields the protein CASSPRGDTGELFF. The whole variable domain, remainder taken from reference TRBV18 and TRBJ2-2, is NAGVMQNPRHLVRRRGQEARLRCSPMKGHSHVYWYRQLPEEGLKFMVYLQKENIIDESGMPKERFSAEFPKEGPSILRIQQVVRGDSAAYFCASSPRGDTGELFFGEGSRLTVL.

The CDR3 loop is CASSSGQTYQETQYF. The CDR3 region has the DNA TGTGCCAGCAGCTCGGGACAGACGTACCAAGAGACCCAGTACTTC. This chain joins TRBV7-2 and TRBJ2-5; 7 bases align to TRBD1. Germline V gene lookup returns CDR1 SGHTA and CDR2 FQGNSA. CDR3 length: 15 residues. V lost 4 bases to trimming and J lost 0 bases; unmatched junction nucleotides: 5. The whole variable domain, filled in from reference TRBV7-2 and TRBJ2-5, reads GAGVSQSPSNKVTEKGKDVELRCDPISGHTALYWYRQSLGQGLEFLIYFQGNSAPDKSGLPSDRFSAERTGGSVSTLTIQRTQQEDSAVYLCASSSGQTYQETQYFGPGTRLLVL.

The chain carries TRBV9 and TRBJ1-2; D is ambiguous. CDR1 is SGDLS, CDR2 YYNGEE, per germline. The CDR3 contains 14 residues. The V gene lost 4 bases and the J gene lost 3 bases, with 13 bases spanning the gap. CDR3 residues: CASSPELNDYGYTF. CDR3 in DNA: TGTGCCAGCAGCCCAGAATTGAATGACTATGGCTACACCTTC.

This chain connects TRBV5-4 to TRBJ2-5; no definite D call. The CDR3 is made up of 13 amino acids. V gave up 5 bases and J gave up 2 bases, with 10 bases separating them. Germline assignment: CDR1 SGHNT and CDR2 YYREEE (reference sequence). CDR3 sequence reads: CASSRSEQETQYF. CDR3 sequence (DNA): TGTGCCAGCAGTCGCTCGGAACAAGAGACCCAGTACTTC.

The chain recombines TRBV19 with TRBJ1-1; 7 nucleotides line up with TRBD1. The length of the CDR3 is 13 residues. After removal of 7 bases from V and 1 base from J, the junction contained 3 bases not matched to a gene. Germline CDR1 reads LNHDA; CDR2 reads SQIVND (reference sequence). The CDR3 here is CASMGQPNTEAFF. CDR3 nucleotides: TGTGCCAGTATGGGACAGCCGAACACTGAAGCTTTCTTT.